This T cell receptor beta chain is drawn from a study of graft-versus-host responses after intestinal transplantation. Sequencing used immunoSEQ multiplex PCR; TCRdb keeps in-frame clones, though not all of them. The top ten hold about 1.5% of the sample, which has roughly 20,000 clones, 35% to 50% seen once. The length of the CDR3 is 14 residues. V was trimmed by 0 bases and J by 1 base, leaving 7 bases between them. Germline CDR1 reads SGHRS; CDR2 reads YFSETQ. Study-level findings and limits: Researchers found GvH clones in recipient marrow, and some showed up first in ileum or blood.

Plating of roughly 200,000 CFSE-labeled responder cells was done together with roughly 200,000 irradiated, violet-dye-labeled stimulator cells. The V and J genes are TRBV5-1 and TRBJ2-5; D is uncertain. This specimen was alloreactive CD8+ T cells from a mixed lymphocyte reaction culture, taken before intestinal transplant. As for subset: CFSE-low proliferating T cells sorted from approximately 6-day pre-transplant mixed lymphocyte reaction (GvH or HvG direction). The source of this sequence is a human patient who received an intestinal transplant. CDR3 bases: TGCGCCAGCAGCTTGGGTGCACGCCAAGAGACCCAGTACTTC. This codes for CASSLGARQETQYF.